This entry lists 10 T cell receptor beta chains sequenced from one sample in a study of immune evolution from preneoplasia to lung adenocarcinoma. Repertoires were generated with immunoSEQ multiplex PCR, while TCRdb's copy carries only in-frame clones and drops some. Altogether 3,500 to 4,500 clones are present, 65% to 90% being singletons, with the ten largest covering roughly 3.3%. Sequenced: FFPE minimally invasive lung adenocarcinoma tissue. These receptors were taken from a person between 55 and 69 years old with lung adenocarcinoma.

This sequence joins TRBV7-9 and TRBJ2-5; no reliable D call. V was shortened by 5 bases and J by 5 bases, with 12 bases between the two germline ends. Germline V CDR1 and CDR2: SEHNR, FQNEAQ (reference sequence). The CDR3 is made up of 13 amino acids. CDR3 DNA: TGTGCCAGCAGCGCGAACCCTGAGGAGACCCAGTACTTC. This encodes CASSANPEETQYF.

The chain has TRBV7-6 and TRBJ2-7; TRBD1 agrees at 9 bases. Losses at the gene ends were 5 bases for V and 6 bases for J; bases not matched to a gene: 8. The CDR3 totals 14 residues. Germline V lookup: CDR1 SGHVS, CDR2 FNYEAQ. This CDR3 is CASSEQGARSEQYF. Written as DNA, the CDR3 is TGTGCCAGCAGCGAACAGGGGGCAAGGAGCGAGCAGTACTTC.

The CDR3 DNA reads as TGTGCCACCAGCAGAGTCCTAGGGGGTGGGAGACGGTACTTC. It translates to CATSRVLGGGRRYF. V and J are TRBV15 and TRBJ2-4, with D perhaps matching TRBD1 (6 bases). The V end lost 1 base, the J end lost 15 bases, and 19 bases lay between the germline ends. The CDR3 runs to 14 residues. CDR1 and CDR2 (germline): LNHNV, YYDKDF (reference sequence).

The chain has TRBV19 and TRBJ2-4, with D maybe TRBD1 (6 bases). V dropped 5 bases and J dropped 3 bases, with 17 bases sitting between them. This CDR3 has 16 amino acids. CDR1 LNHDA and CDR2 SQIVND come from the germline V gene (reference sequence). The CDR3 sequence is CASSEAAGASKNIQYF. CDR3 nucleotide sequence: TGTGCCAGTAGTGAGGCGGCAGGGGCGAGCAAAAACATTCAGTACTTC.

This chain connects TRBV18 to TRBJ2-7; possibly TRBD1 for D (5 bases). Trimming left V 0 bases short and J 0 bases short, with 9 bases between. CDR3 size: 15 residues. Germline CDR1 and CDR2: KGHSH and LQKENI. CDR3 residues: CASSPPDKNSYEQYF. CDR3 coding DNA: TGTGCCAGCTCACCACCGGACAAGAACTCCTACGAGCAGTACTTC.

The V and J genes are TRBV2 and TRBJ2-3, with 7 bases matching TRBD1. The CDR3 contains 15 residues. V was pared by 6 bases and J by 0 bases, with 6 bases of the junction left unmatched. Germline values: CDR1 SNHLY, CDR2 FYNNEI. The DNA of the CDR3 is TGTGCCAGCAGCGAGCAGGGGGTTAGCACAGATACGCAGTATTTT. This translates into CASSEQGVSTDTQYF.

This chain connects TRBV6-1 to TRBJ1-5; 7 bases map to TRBD1. CDR3 size: 17 residues. Losses at the gene ends were 0 bases for V and 3 bases for J; bases not matched to a gene: 8. Looked up from germline, CDR1 is MNHNS and CDR2 is SASEGT. The CDR3 region has the DNA TGTGCCAGCAGTGAAGCGGTCCAGGGGGTATACAATCAGCCCCAGCATTTT. Translating gives CASSEAVQGVYNQPQHF.

This clone appeared a few times. V and J are TRBV5-1 and TRBJ2-7, with 9 bases fitting TRBD1. V shed 4 bases and J 3 bases; nucleotides not matched to a gene: 14. The CDR3 extends over 17 amino acids. Germline V gene data show CDR1 as SGHRS and CDR2 as YFSETQ. This chain's CDR3 is CASSPLLPGQGFYEQYF. The CDR3, as DNA: TGCGCCAGCAGCCCACTACTCCCGGGACAGGGCTTCTACGAGCAGTACTTC.

This clone turned up a few times. For the CDR3, the DNA is TGCAGCGTTGAGGACGGCCACTACGAGCAGTACTTC. It is translated as CSVEDGHYEQYF. The chain employs TRBV29-1 and TRBJ2-7, with no clear D. The germline V gene encodes CDR1 SQVTM and CDR2 ANQGSEA. V shed 3 bases and J shed 3 bases, with 9 bases lying between them. The CDR3 sequence is 12 residues long.

Only a few counts were recorded for this clone. The rearrangement links TRBV7-9 to TRBJ2-5; the match to TRBD2 covers 7 bases. CDR3 length: 14 amino acids. The J segment lost 5 bases and the V segment lost 6 bases, leaving 9 bases of the junction unmatched. Per the germline V gene, CDR1 is SEHNR and CDR2 is FQNEAQ (reference sequence). CDR3 loop: CASSSHNGGETQYF. CDR3 bases: TGTGCCAGCAGTTCCCATAACGGGGGGGAGACCCAGTACTTC.